Shown below are 17 T cell receptor beta chains from a single sample sequenced in a study of siplizumab effects on memory and regulatory T cells. The method was immunoSEQ multiplex PCR; TCRdb's version includes in-frame clones alone and lacks a portion of them. This table has some 100,000 clones, about 92% appearing once. Sequencing used Tregs sorted from blood. These receptor sequences come from a human donor in good health.

The V call is TRBV28, the J call TRBJ1-5, with unresolved D. This CDR3 spans 18 amino acids. Germline CDR1 is MDHEN and CDR2 is SYDVKM. The V end was cut by 2 bases, the J end by 0 bases, with 17 bases between. The CDR3: CASSLVFSGSFSNQPQHF. The CDR3 DNA follows: TGTGCCAGCAGTTTAGTATTTTCAGGATCTTTTAGCAATCAGCCCCAGCATTTT.

The V call is TRBV4-2, the J call TRBJ2-7; TRBD2 aligns across 10 bases. CDR1 LGHNA and CDR2 YNFKEQ come from the germline V gene. V lost 0 bases to trimming and J lost 1 base; unmatched junction nucleotides: 12. The CDR3 sequence is 19 residues long. The CDR3 DNA reads TGTGCCAGCAGCCAAGAGGCTGATGGACTAGCGGCTATTTCCTACGAGCAGTACTTC. Its protein is CASSQEADGLAAISYEQYF.

The chain has TRBV7-2 and TRBJ1-5; TRBD1 is a possible D gene (5 bases). Germline CDR1 reads SGHTA; CDR2 reads FQGNSA. The CDR3 is 15 amino acids. Trimming cost V 1 base and J 5 bases, with 12 bases left between them. CDR3 bases: TGTGCCAGCAGCTTAGTGGGGGTCAGTCATCAGCCCCAGCATTTT. Amino acids: CASSLVGVSHQPQHF. The variable domain in full, with the rest retrieved from reference TRBV7-2 and TRBJ1-5, is GAGVSQSPSNKVTEKGKDVELRCDPISGHTALYWYRQSLGQGLEFLIYFQGNSAPDKSGLPSDRFSAERTGGSVSTLTIQRTQQEDSAVYLCASSLVGVSHQPQHFGDGTRLSIL.

The chain uses TRBV9 and TRBJ1-3; D gene uncertain. Per germline, CDR1 SGDLS and CDR2 YYNGEE. This CDR3 has 19 residues. The ends were cut back, 2 bases at V and 0 bases at J, with 21 bases in the middle. Here the CDR3 DNA reads TGTGCCAGCAGCGTTTCAGGTGGTTGGGGTGAAGGCTCTGGAAACACCATATATTTT. This translates into CASSVSGGWGEGSGNTIYF.

This chain connects TRBV10-3 to TRBJ2-6, with a possible D match to TRBD1 (6 bases). The CDR3 length is 13 residues. The germline V gene has CDR1 ENHRY and CDR2 SYGVKD. V lost 10 bases and J lost 0, with 7 bases in between. CDR3 bases: TGTGCCACCAGGGGCTCTGGGGCCAACGTCCTGACTTTC. It is translated as CATRGSGANVLTF.

V is TRBV6-6 and J is TRBJ2-7; D is undetermined. Germline assignment: CDR1 MNHNY and CDR2 SVGAGI (reference sequence). With 1 base removed from V and 4 bases from J, the gap between germline ends came to 14 bases. This CDR3 has 15 amino acids. The CDR3 here is CASSYWTEDSYEQYF. The DNA for the CDR3 is TGTGCCAGCAGTTACTGGACCGAGGATTCGTACGAGCAGTACTTC.

This clone has more than one count but fewer than ten. This rearrangement joins TRBV7-6 to TRBJ1-2; D perhaps matches TRBD1 (5 bases). This CDR3 region has 13 residues. Trimming shortened V by 3 bases and J by 4 bases, and 9 bases separated the two germline ends. Germline assignment: CDR1 SGHVS and CDR2 FNYEAQ. The chain's CDR3 is CASSLGRGYGYTF. CDR3 DNA sequence: TGTGCCAGCAGCTTGGGAAGGGGCTATGGCTACACCTTC.

This chain connects TRBV2 to TRBJ2-5, with 14 bases lining up with TRBD2. Germline CDR1 SNHLY, CDR2 FYNNEI. The trim removed 6 bases at V and 2 bases at J, leaving 20 bases unmatched. The CDR3 has 21 amino acids. The CDR3 spells CASRALKGTSGSFGVQETQYF. In DNA, the CDR3 is TGTGCCAGCAGGGCCCTTAAAGGGACTAGCGGGAGTTTCGGGGTGCAAGAGACCCAGTACTTC.

With regard to this clone: A read error may produce the germline difference seen at one junction end. This sequence joins TRBV7-8 and TRBJ2-7; TRBD2 aligns across 11 bases. Per the germline V gene, CDR1 is SGHVS and CDR2 is FQNEAQ. The CDR3 runs to 13 residues. The CDR3 sequence is CASSSGDSGRAIF. The CDR3 nucleotides read TGTGCCAGCAGCTCCGGGGATAGCGGGAGGGCCATTTTC.

The chain uses TRBV5-1 and TRBJ2-3; unclear D gene. Germline-derived CDR1 and CDR2 are SGHRS and YFSETQ. The CDR3 is made up of 12 amino acids. The V gene lost 3 bases and the J gene lost 5 bases, with 7 bases spanning the gap. CDR3: CASSSTVDTQYF. CDR3 coding DNA: TGCGCCAGCAGCTCTACCGTAGATACGCAGTATTTT.

This rearrangement joins TRBV5-1 to TRBJ2-5; 14 nucleotides align to TRBD2. CDR1 and CDR2 from the germline V gene are SGHRS and YFSETQ. The V segment lost 0 bases and the J segment 5 bases; nucleotides outside the gene matches: 9. CDR3 length equals 18 residues. DNA of the CDR3: TGCGCCAGCAGCTTGGGAGGCGGACTAGCGGGAGGTGGTGAGACCCAGTACTTC. Protein sequence: CASSLGGGLAGGGETQYF.

The V call is TRBV10-3, the J call TRBJ2-7, with D perhaps matching TRBD2 (7 bases). V dropped 9 bases and J dropped 0 bases, with 18 bases sitting between them. This CDR3 spans 15 amino acids. Per germline, CDR1 ENHRY and CDR2 SYGVKD. Written as DNA, the CDR3 is TGTGCCATACGGGGGGCGGGGAGTAGCTCCTACGAGCAGTACTTC. It translates to CAIRGAGSSSYEQYF.

The V call is TRBV2, the J call TRBJ1-2; no firm D call. Germline V gene sequence: CDR1 SNHLY, CDR2 FYNNEI. Trimming pared 6 bases from V and 3 bases from J, leaving 14 bases between. The CDR3 consists of 14 residues. CDR3 nucleotide sequence: TGTGCCAGCAGACTGGACCGAACGGACTATGGCTACACCTTC. This sequence encodes CASRLDRTDYGYTF.

The chain joins TRBV5-1 to TRBJ1-1; TRBD1 might be the D (6 bases). The CDR3 runs to 13 residues. The germline gives CDR1 SGHRS, CDR2 YFSETQ. The V gene lost 2 bases and the J gene lost 4 bases, with 9 bases spanning the gap. The CDR3 coding sequence is TGCGCCAGCAGCTTAAACAGGGTCACTGAAGCTTTCTTT. Protein: CASSLNRVTEAFF. Looking up the rest from reference TRBV5-1 and TRBJ1-1 gives the full variable domain: KAGVTQTPRYLIKTRGQQVTLSCSPISGHRSVSWYQQTPGQGLQFLFEYFSETQRNKGNFPGRFSGRQFSNSRSEMNVSTLELGDSALYLCASSLNRVTEAFFGQGTRLTVV.

To note about this clone: Other DNA sequences from this sample encode an identical CDR3 as well. The chain employs TRBV20-1 and TRBJ2-7; 7 bases line up with TRBD1. Trimming removed 6 bases from V and 4 bases from J; junction bases left unmatched: 3. Germline values: CDR1 DFQATT, CDR2 SNEGSKA (reference sequence). This CDR3 comprises 11 residues. The CDR3 here is CSARGPYEQYF. DNA for the CDR3: TGCAGTGCAAGGGGGCCATACGAGCAGTACTTC.

This chain joins TRBV5-4 and TRBJ2-5; D not resolved. CDR1 is SGHNT and CDR2 is YYREEE in the germline V gene (reference sequence). The CDR3 is 13 residues long. V lost 0 bases, J lost 3 bases, and 6 bases lay in between. The CDR3 loop is CASSLGQKETQYF. CDR3 in DNA: TGTGCCAGCAGCTTGGGTCAGAAAGAGACCCAGTACTTC.

The chain joins TRBV7-9 to TRBJ2-1; D may correspond to TRBD1 or TRBD2 (5 bases each). The CDR3 covers 16 residues. Trimming stripped 5 bases from V and 2 bases from J, with 16 bases between. Germline CDR1 is SEHNR and CDR2 is FQNEAQ (reference sequence). The CDR3 loop is CASSPAGASTYNEQFF. Written as DNA, the CDR3 is TGTGCCAGCAGCCCGGCCGGGGCCTCAACCTACAATGAGCAGTTCTTC.